The 25 T cell receptor beta chains reported below all come from one sample, sequenced in a study of blood T cell repertoires in COVID-19. Profiling relied on immunoSEQ multiplex PCR, and the TCRdb table lists in-frame clones only, not all of them. In the table there are 400,000 to 450,000 clones, approximately 90% of which are singletons. Sequenced material: peripheral blood. Source of these receptors: a woman aged 45-65 years with COVID-19, enrolled during active disease.

About this clone itself: At one end the junction does not follow the germline gene, possibly because of a read error. Other DNA sequences in the sample encode the same CDR3. This rearrangement joins TRBV6-5 to TRBJ1-1; a weak D match, TRBD1 (6 bases). CDR1 is MNHEY, CDR2 SVGAGI, per germline. The CDR3 is 11 amino acids. Written as DNA, the CDR3 is TGTGCCAGCAGAAGGGACACAGAAGCTTTCTTT. It encodes CASRRDTEAFF.

The chain has TRBV7-2 and TRBJ2-3, with 10 bases lining up with TRBD1. The CDR3 is 16 amino acids. The ends lost 5 bases at V and 5 bases at J; junction bases unmatched: 10. CDR1 is SGHTA and CDR2 is FQGNSA in the germline V gene. CDR3 coding DNA: TGTGCCAGCAGCACCCGACCCGGGACAGGGGAAGATACGCAGTATTTT. It specifies CASSTRPGTGEDTQYF.

The chain links TRBV27 to TRBJ2-1; 14 bases align to TRBD2. The CDR3 has 16 amino acids. Germline CDR1 MNHEY, CDR2 SMNVEV (reference sequence). The trim removed 4 bases at V and 2 bases at J, leaving 1 base unmatched. The CDR3 DNA follows: TGTGCCAGCAGTTCGGGACTAGCGGGGGCCTACAATGAGCAGTTCTTC. This codes for CASSSGLAGAYNEQFF.

The CDR3: CASSLAIWESYGYTF. CDR3 nucleotides: TGTGCCAGCAGCTTGGCTATATGGGAGAGCTATGGCTACACCTTC. This rearrangement joins TRBV5-4 to TRBJ1-2; D call uncertain. Trimming removed 0 bases from V and 4 bases from J, with 13 bases in between. Per the germline V gene, CDR1 is SGHNT and CDR2 is YYREEE (reference sequence). This CDR3 has 15 amino acids.

The genes are TRBV7-9 and TRBJ2-7; TRBD1 aligns across 7 bases. The CDR3 runs 14 residues. Trimming at V came to 1 base and at J to 7 bases, leaving 7 bases not matched to a gene. Germline V gene lookup returns CDR1 SEHNR and CDR2 FQNEAQ (reference sequence). This CDR3 is CASSLDGTRGEQYF. The CDR3 DNA reads TGTGCCAGCAGCTTAGACGGGACCAGGGGGGAGCAGTACTTC.

This clone showed up just once. The rearrangement links TRBV30 to TRBJ2-2; 9 bases map to TRBD1. The CDR3 length is 18 residues. With 3 bases clipped from V and 6 bases from J, the junction kept 17 bases outside the gene matches. CDR1 and CDR2 from the germline V gene are GTSNPN and SVGIG (reference sequence). CDR3 in amino acids: CAWRPGTGWPFNAGELFF. The CDR3 nucleotides are TGTGCCTGGAGGCCCGGGACAGGGTGGCCGTTTAACGCCGGGGAGCTGTTTTTT.

DNA for the CDR3: TGCAGCGTGGGGGGACAGGCGAACTCCTACGAGCAGTACTTC. It is translated as CSVGGQANSYEQYF. The chain recombines TRBV29-1 with TRBJ2-7; 8 bases align to TRBD1. Germline values: CDR1 SQVTM, CDR2 ANQGSEA. The trim removed 6 bases at V and 0 bases at J, leaving 7 bases unmatched. The CDR3 has 14 residues.

The chain recombines TRBV18 with TRBJ2-3, with a weak D call TRBD2 (6 bases). Germline CDR1 reads KGHSH; CDR2 reads LQKENI. Trimming pared 4 bases from V and 4 bases from J, leaving 12 bases between. The CDR3 spans 14 residues. The CDR3 nucleotides are TGTGCCAGCTCACTTAGCGGAGCGTCAGATACGCAGTATTTT. It codes for CASSLSGASDTQYF.

This clone was counted a single time. V gene TRBV4-1 combines with J gene TRBJ1-5; TRBD1 might be the D (5 bases). Germline values: CDR1 MGHRA, CDR2 YSYEKL. Trimming removed 1 base at V and 2 bases at J, with 9 bases between. The CDR3 loop spans 15 amino acids. The CDR3 protein is CASSQGGGGNQPQHF. In DNA form, the CDR3 reads TGCGCCAGCAGCCAAGGGGGGGGAGGCAATCAGCCCCAGCATTTT.

The CDR3 sequence is CASSSETAGSPLHF. CDR3 nucleotides: TGTGCCAGCAGCTCTGAGACAGCGGGTTCACCCCTCCACTTT. The chain recombines TRBV28 with TRBJ1-6; TRBD1 is a possible D gene (5 bases). Trimming stripped 6 bases from V and 9 bases from J, with 15 bases between. This CDR3 spans 14 amino acids. The V gene's germline CDR1 is MDHEN and CDR2 SYDVKM.

This clone was observed a handful of times. The rearrangement links TRBV19 to TRBJ1-2; the match to TRBD1 covers 7 bases. The germline CDR1 and CDR2 sequences are LNHDA and SQIVND (reference sequence). The junction had 0 bases not matched to a gene; V was cut back by 4 bases and J by 4 bases. The CDR3 consists of 12 residues. The CDR3 here is CASSTGGYGYTF. The CDR3 region has the DNA TGTGCCAGTAGTACAGGGGGCTATGGCTACACCTTC.

This chain links TRBV5-6 with TRBJ1-6; 8 bases match TRBD1. The V segment lost 3 bases and the J segment 9 bases; nucleotides outside the gene matches: 8. The CDR3 sequence is 15 residues long. Germline loops: CDR1 SGHDT, CDR2 YYEEEE. CDR3 coding DNA: TGTGCCAGCAGCTCTACAAGGACAGGGCTTTCACCCCTCCACTTT. Residues: CASSSTRTGLSPLHF. The full variable domain, completed using reference TRBV5-6 and TRBJ1-6, is DAGVTQSPTHLIKTRGQQVTLRCSPKSGHDTVSWYQQALGQGPQFIFQYYEEEERQRGNFPDRFSGHQFPNYSSELNVNALLLGDSALYLCASSSTRTGLSPLHFGNGTRLTVT.

The genes are TRBV27 and TRBJ1-1; TRBD1 aligns across 11 bases. Germline V CDR1 and CDR2: MNHEY, SMNVEV (reference sequence). Trimming cost V 5 bases and J 1 base; bases outside gene matches: 3. This CDR3 contains 15 residues. In nucleotides, the CDR3 is TGTGCCAGCAGTCTTGGACAGGGGGCGAACACTGAAGCTTTCTTT. Translation: CASSLGQGANTEAFF.

The chain joins TRBV7-3 to TRBJ2-7; D is perhaps TRBD2 (5 bases). The CDR3 totals 13 residues. V was clipped by 4 bases and J by 2 bases, with 9 bases between them. Per the germline V gene, CDR1 is SGHTA and CDR2 is FQGTGA. The CDR3 DNA is TGTGCCAGCAGCTCCGGACTGACCTACGAGCAGTACTTC. Encoded protein: CASSSGLTYEQYF. Drawing the rest from reference TRBV7-3 and TRBJ2-7, the complete variable domain is GAGVSQTPSNKVTEKGKYVELRCDPISGHTALYWYRQSLGQGPEFLIYFQGTGAADDSGLPNDRFFAVRPEGSVSTLKIQRTERGDSAVYLCASSSGLTYEQYFGPGTRLTVT.

This chain uses TRBV6-2 or TRBV6-3 with TRBJ2-7; D is perhaps TRBD1 (5 bases). This CDR3 has 14 residues. V shed 2 bases and J shed 6 bases, with 14 bases lying between them. The V gene's germline CDR1 is MNHEY and CDR2 SVGEGT. As DNA, the CDR3 is TGTGCCAGCAGTTACGGGCAGGGTGATCCCGAGCAGTACTTC. Its protein product is CASSYGQGDPEQYF.

This rearrangement joins TRBV25-1 to TRBJ2-1, with a tentative D call TRBD1 (6 bases). Trimming took 10 bases from V and 2 from J, leaving 15 bases between them. CDR3 size: 14 residues. CDR1 MGHDK and CDR2 SYGVNS come from the germline V gene. This chain's CDR3 is CATWPQGPYNEQFF. The CDR3 nucleotides read TGTGCCACCTGGCCACAGGGACCCTACAATGAGCAGTTCTTC.

The chain links TRBV7-9 to TRBJ1-2; 7 nucleotides line up with TRBD1. This CDR3 comprises 14 residues. Germline trimming cut 5 bases from V and 4 bases from J; bases unmatched to any gene: 7. The germline CDR1 and CDR2 sequences are SEHNR and FQNEAQ (reference sequence). The CDR3 region is CASSPTGSFYGYTF. In DNA, the CDR3 is TGTGCCAGCAGCCCGACAGGGTCCTTCTATGGCTACACCTTC.

The chain is built from TRBV12-5 and TRBJ1-1; D is unclear. The CDR3 consists of 13 residues. V was pared by 1 base and J by 2 bases, with 5 bases between. CDR1 LGHNT and CDR2 FRNRAP come from the germline V gene. The CDR3 sequence: CASGLASNTEAFF. The DNA for the CDR3 is TGTGCTAGTGGTTTGGCGTCCAACACTGAAGCTTTCTTT.

The chain carries TRBV19 and TRBJ1-4, with 9 bases fitting TRBD1. The CDR3 is 16 residues long. Germline values: CDR1 LNHDA, CDR2 SQIVND (reference sequence). The V segment lost 4 bases and the J segment 12 bases; nucleotides outside the gene matches: 15. CDR3 protein: CASSKGALGQGLELFF. As DNA, the CDR3 is TGTGCCAGTAGTAAGGGGGCCCTGGGACAGGGTTTGGAACTGTTTTTT.

V usage is TRBV5-5 and J usage is TRBJ1-2; no reliable D call. V was clipped by 0 bases and J by 4 bases, with 10 bases between them. Germline lookup yields CDR1 SGHKS and CDR2 YYEKEE (reference sequence). The CDR3 sequence is 14 residues long. In DNA, the CDR3 is TGTGCCAGCAGCTTGGTGGTAGGGAGCTATGGCTACACCTTC. Amino acids: CASSLVVGSYGYTF. Full variable domain (remainder filled in from reference TRBV5-5 and TRBJ1-2): DAGVTQSPTHLIKTRGQQVTLRCSPISGHKSVSWYQQVLGQGPQFIFQYYEKEERGRGNFPDRFSARQFPNYSSELNVNALLLGDSALYLCASSLVVGSYGYTFGSGTRLTVV.

The chain links TRBV28 to TRBJ2-7, with 8 bases aligning to TRBD2. V shed 11 bases and J 2 bases; nucleotides not matched to a gene: 14. This CDR3 spans 15 amino acids. CDR1 and CDR2 from the germline V gene are MDHEN and SYDVKM. The CDR3 DNA follows: TGTGCCGCTAAACCCGAGCGGGGGTCTCCCTACGAGCAGTACTTC. It is translated as CAAKPERGSPYEQYF.

The rearrangement joins TRBV11-2 to TRBJ2-7; 7 nucleotides line up with TRBD2. This CDR3 comprises 14 residues. CDR1 and CDR2 from the germline V gene are SGHAT and FQNNGV. V dropped 0 bases and J dropped 3; count of bases not matched to a gene: 2. The CDR3 DNA sequence: TGTGCCAGCAGCTTAGAGGGGGGGTACTACGAGCAGTACTTC. It encodes CASSLEGGYYEQYF.

As to this clone: Other DNA sequences in this specimen translate into the identical CDR3. This rearrangement joins TRBV30 to TRBJ2-7, with a possible D match to TRBD2 (6 bases). The CDR3 has 13 residues. Trimming cost V 0 bases and J 3 bases, with 9 bases left between them. CDR1 and CDR2 (germline): GTSNPN, SVGIG (reference sequence). The CDR3 DNA reads TGTGCCTGGAGTGTACCCGGGGGCTACGAGCAGTACTTC. Translation gives CAWSVPGGYEQYF.

The V and J genes are TRBV7-6 and TRBJ2-3; weak D call: TRBD2 (5 bases). In germline, CDR1 is SGHVS, CDR2 FNYEAQ. The CDR3 extends over 13 amino acids. V was clipped by 1 base and J by 5 bases, with 7 bases between them. The CDR3, as DNA: TGTGCCAGCAGCTTAGGGAGGAGAGATACGCAGTATTTT. This codes for CASSLGRRDTQYF.

The chain joins TRBV6-2 or TRBV6-3 to TRBJ2-5, with 13 bases aligning to TRBD2. This CDR3 region has 15 residues. The germline gives CDR1 MNHEY, CDR2 SVGEGT. V trimming: 5 bases; J trimming: 5 bases; junction bases outside the gene matches: 5. The DNA for the CDR3 is TGTGCCAGCAGTCCGGGACTAGCGGGGTCGGAGACCCAGTACTTC. Translating it yields CASSPGLAGSETQYF.